A single T cell receptor beta chain is shown here with its context. Its antigen is currently unknown. The data stem from a study of OX40 agonist ivuxolimab in advanced cancers. Turning to the study itself: An anti-OX40 (CD134) antibody with agonistic activity, ivuxolimab, was administered to patients. The study, taken as a whole, reports: Researchers report that CD8+ T cells had, on average, more expanded clones than CD4+. Dosing at 0.1 to 3.0 mg/kg was accompanied by clonal expansion of CD4+ and CD8+ blood T cells by week 6.

Data came from immunoSEQ multiplex PCR; TCRdb stores just in-frame clones and leaves some out. The sample contains tens of thousands of clones, around four fifths of which appear only once. After removal of 8 bases from V and 8 bases from J, the junction contained 5 bases not matched to a gene. The CDR3 contains 12 residues. Looked up from germline, CDR1 is MDHEN and CDR2 is SYDVKM. This specimen consisted of CD4+ or CD8+ T cells sorted from blood, obtained in a trial of the OX40 agonist ivuxolimab. V is TRBV28 and J is TRBJ2-2; 7 bases agree with TRBD2. The receptor was isolated from an adult with an advanced solid tumor such as melanoma, head and neck, liver or kidney cancer. CDR3 DNA: TGTGCCAGCTCCTGGGGGGGAGGGGAGCTGTTTTTT. It encodes CASSWGGGELFF. The variable domain in full, completed from reference TRBV28 and TRBJ2-2, reads DVKVTQSSRYLVKRTGEKVFLECVQDMDHENMFWYRQDPGLGLRLIYFSYDVKMKEKGDIPEGYSVSREKKERFSLILESASTNQTSMYLCASSWGGGELFFGEGSRLTVL.